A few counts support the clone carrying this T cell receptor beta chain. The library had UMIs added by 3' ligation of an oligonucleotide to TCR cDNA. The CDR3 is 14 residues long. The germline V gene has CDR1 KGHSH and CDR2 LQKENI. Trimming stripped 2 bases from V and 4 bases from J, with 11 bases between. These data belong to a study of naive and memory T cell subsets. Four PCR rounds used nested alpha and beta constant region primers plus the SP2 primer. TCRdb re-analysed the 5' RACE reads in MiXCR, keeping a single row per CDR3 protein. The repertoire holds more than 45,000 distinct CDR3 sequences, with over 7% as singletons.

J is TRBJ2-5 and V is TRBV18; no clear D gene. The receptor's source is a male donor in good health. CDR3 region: CASSPGNKGETQYF. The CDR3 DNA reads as TGTGCCAGCTCACCAGGGAATAAGGGAGAGACCCAGTACTTC.